The clone carrying this T cell receptor (beta chain) was seen a few times. Its antigen is not known. A universal primer site came from template switching; cDNA carried unique molecular identifiers. TCRdb analysed the 5' RACE reads with MiXCR anew, one entry per CDR3 protein. The table records roughly 250,000 distinct CDR3 sequences, 7.5% of them present only once. Germline V gene lookup returns CDR1 SGDLS and CDR2 YYNGEE. The CDR3 is 17 amino acids. The J segment lost 2 bases and the V segment lost 4 bases, leaving 10 bases of the junction unmatched. This entry belongs to a study of identical twins. Study results and limitations: Models predicted less out-of-frame TCR alpha sharing in monozygotic twins than was found. Beta clonotypes that were abundant in cord blood contained fewer insertions, a pattern absent from memory repertoires. Cross-sectional statistics underpinned the conclusions; the same donors were not followed.

The same sample was also studied in work on yellow fever vaccine responses in identical twins.

The source material was CD8+ T cells sorted from blood. This TCR was recovered from a woman aged 18-29 years in good health. V is TRBV9 and J is TRBJ2-3; 10 bases map to TRBD1. The CDR3 region has the DNA TGTGCCAGCAGCCAACACCGGGACAGGGGTGTCACAGATACGCAGTATTTT. It encodes CASSQHRDRGVTDTQYF.